Below are 20 T cell receptor beta chains sequenced from a single sample in a study of T-cell reconstitution after alpha-beta-depleted transplantation in children. Unique molecular identifiers were incorporated during preparation of the TCRbeta library. A single record per CDR3 protein comes from TCRdb applying MiXCR to the PCR reads. The table shows 500,000 to 750,000 distinct CDR3 sequences, with roughly 27% occurring only once. The sequenced sample was PBMCs, obtained before TCRalphabeta/CD19-depleted stem cell transplant. These receptors originate from a boy in the first two years of life with Wiskott-Aldrich syndrome, due to receive a stem cell transplant.

The rearrangement links TRBV7-8 to TRBJ2-2; D perhaps matches TRBD2 (5 bases). This CDR3 is built from 18 residues. Trimming removed 5 bases from V and 0 bases from J, with 19 bases in between. The germline CDR1 and CDR2 sequences are SGHVS and FQNEAQ. In nucleotides, the CDR3 is TGTGCCAGCAGCAATAGCGCAGTCTTGGTAACGAACACCGGGGAGCTGTTTTTT. Protein product: CASSNSAVLVTNTGELFF.

The gene calls are TRBV5-1 and TRBJ2-1, with TRBD1 identical over 7 bases. Unmatched junction bases numbered 3, after V lost 3 bases and J lost 3 bases. Germline CDR1 SGHRS, CDR2 YFSETQ. The CDR3 has 14 residues. CDR3 residues: CASSWGQLYNEQFF. Here the CDR3 DNA reads TGCGCCAGCAGCTGGGGACAGCTCTACAATGAGCAGTTCTTC.

The chain has TRBV5-6 and TRBJ2-4, with D perhaps matching TRBD1 (5 bases). The germline V gene encodes CDR1 SGHDT and CDR2 YYEEEE. The CDR3 has 16 residues. The V end was cut by 3 bases, the J end by 3 bases, with 16 bases between. The CDR3 here is CASSSYVQGFKNIQYF. The DNA of the CDR3 is TGTGCCAGCAGCTCTTACGTTCAGGGCTTCAAAAACATTCAGTACTTC.

The rearrangement joins TRBV5-1 to TRBJ1-2, with 11 bases matching TRBD1. Per germline, CDR1 SGHRS and CDR2 YFSETQ. The junction had 1 base not matched to a gene; V was cut back by 4 bases and J by 2 bases. This CDR3 is 14 amino acids long. As DNA, the CDR3 is TGCGCCAGCAGCGGACAGGGGGCGAACTATGGCTACACCTTC. Its protein product is CASSGQGANYGYTF.

The chain combines TRBV12-3 or TRBV12-4 with TRBJ1-2; 7 bases map to TRBD1. This CDR3 comprises 12 residues. With V trimmed by 8 bases and J by 4 bases, 4 bases remained unmatched. The CDR3 is CASGQGVYGYTF. The DNA for the CDR3 is TGTGCCAGCGGTCAGGGGGTCTATGGCTACACCTTC.

CDR3 sequence reads: CASSERKASRQFF. The CDR3 coding sequence is TGCGCCAGCAGCGAAAGGAAAGCGTCTAGGCAGTTCTTC. V and J are TRBV4-1 and TRBJ2-1; D is undetermined. The germline V and J ends were trimmed by 5 bases and 12 bases, with 17 bases remaining between them. Germline-derived CDR1 and CDR2 are MGHRA and YSYEKL. The CDR3 is 13 amino acids.

The chain uses TRBV4-1 and TRBJ2-1, with D unclear. The CDR3 spans 16 residues. The V end was cut by 1 base, the J end by 5 bases, with 15 bases between. Looked up from germline, CDR1 is MGHRA and CDR2 is YSYEKL. The CDR3 loop is CASSQVGGRGHNEQFF. CDR3 coding DNA: TGCGCCAGCAGCCAAGTTGGCGGCAGAGGCCACAATGAGCAGTTCTTC.

The chain has TRBV28 and TRBJ1-2, with a tentative D call TRBD1 (6 bases). The CDR3 length is 15 residues. Trimming pared 5 bases from V and 7 bases from J, leaving 20 bases between. The V gene's germline CDR1 is MDHEN and CDR2 SYDVKM. CDR3 loop: CASSGFTRGARGYTF. The DNA of the CDR3 is TGTGCCAGCAGTGGCTTTACGCGGGGGGCGCGTGGCTACACCTTC.

This clonotype showed up just a few times. The genes are TRBV7-3 and TRBJ2-7, with 7 positions matching TRBD1. Trimming at V came to 3 bases and at J to 5 bases, leaving 10 bases not matched to a gene. CDR1 is SGHTA and CDR2 is FQGTGA in the germline V gene. The CDR3 loop spans 15 amino acids. The CDR3 loop is CASSLTTGTTHEQYF. DNA for the CDR3: TGTGCCAGCAGCTTGACGACAGGGACAACCCACGAGCAGTACTTC.

This chain uses TRBV7-2 with TRBJ2-2; 10 bases line up with TRBD2. Germline V gives CDR1 SGHTA, CDR2 FQGNSA. The CDR3 loop spans 15 amino acids. Unmatched junction bases numbered 4, after V lost 2 bases and J lost 7 bases. CDR3 sequence (DNA): TGTGCCAGCAGCTTACATAGCGGGAGGATCGGGGAGCTGTTTTTT. Translation gives CASSLHSGRIGELFF.

This chain links TRBV12-3 or TRBV12-4 with TRBJ2-7; 9 bases agree with TRBD1. This CDR3 comprises 17 residues. Trimming removed 6 bases from V and 7 bases from J; junction bases left unmatched: 19. The CDR3 nucleotides read TGTGCCAGCAGCAGAGGGACAGGGTCCACCCGGGCCGGAGAGCAGTACTTC. It encodes CASSRGTGSTRAGEQYF.

This clonotype has only a few counts. This rearrangement joins TRBV28 to TRBJ2-7; D is perhaps TRBD1 or TRBD2 (6 bases each). Germline lookup yields CDR1 MDHEN and CDR2 SYDVKM. The CDR3 is 15 amino acids. V was cut by 6 bases and J by 2 bases, with 17 bases left in between. DNA of the CDR3: TGTGCCAGCAGCCCCCTGGGGGGCCGAACCTACGAGCAGTACTTC. Its translation: CASSPLGGRTYEQYF.

This clonotype was found a few times. In DNA form, the CDR3 reads TGCGCCAGCAGCCCTACCGGACGGCCTCAAGAGACCCAGTACTTC. This sequence encodes CASSPTGRPQETQYF. This chain joins TRBV5-1 and TRBJ2-5; D gene ambiguous. Trimming took 4 bases from V and 2 from J, leaving 15 bases between them. The CDR3 has 15 residues. CDR1 and CDR2 from the germline V gene are SGHRS and YFSETQ.

In the case of this clonotype: A read error may account for a junction end that differs from germline. The gene calls are TRBV5-1 and TRBJ2-1, with D hard to call. The CDR3 runs to 12 residues. Looked up from germline, CDR1 is SGHRS and CDR2 is YFSETQ. CDR3 region: CVSSQTRNEQFF. In nucleotides, the CDR3 is TGCGTCAGCAGCCAGACGAGGAATGAGCAGTTCTTC.

This clonotype was detected a few times. This rearrangement joins TRBV4-2 to TRBJ2-7; 13 bases are a match to TRBD2. The V and J ends lost 1 base and 6 bases, in that order; junction bases with no gene match: 6. The length of the CDR3 is 16 residues. Germline-derived CDR1 and CDR2 are LGHNA and YNFKEQ. CDR3 DNA: TGTGCCAGCAGCCAAGTACTGGGACTAGCGGGATCCGAGCAGTACTTC. It specifies CASSQVLGLAGSEQYF.

V usage is TRBV4-1 and J usage is TRBJ2-4; D is unresolved. Germline V gene sequence: CDR1 MGHRA, CDR2 YSYEKL. Between the trimmed V and J ends, which lost 4 bases and 0 bases, there was a span of 13 bases. The CDR3 covers 16 residues. The CDR3 protein is CASSLTQTLAKNIQYF. As DNA, the CDR3 is TGCGCCAGCAGCCTGACCCAAACACTAGCCAAAAACATTCAGTACTTC.

The CDR3 DNA follows: TGTGCCAGCAGACCCTATCCGGGCAGCCAGTACTTC. Translated: CASRPYPGSQYF. This chain links TRBV12-3 or TRBV12-4 with TRBJ2-5; D gene unclear. This CDR3 has 12 amino acids. The V end was cut by 6 bases, the J end by 10 bases, with 15 bases between.

This chain uses TRBV6-1 with TRBJ1-2; the D is unclear. CDR3 length: 15 residues. In germline, CDR1 is MNHNS, CDR2 SASEGT. V lost 3 bases and J lost 0, with 11 bases in between. CDR3 nucleotides: TGTGCCAGCAGTGATTCGGGGAAAGCTAACTATGGCTACACCTTC. This codes for CASSDSGKANYGYTF.

This clonotype was seen a handful of times. The chain joins TRBV5-1 to TRBJ2-3, with 7 positions matching TRBD1. The CDR3 has 15 amino acids. CDR1 and CDR2 from the germline V gene are SGHRS and YFSETQ. Trimming removed 4 bases from V and 0 bases from J; junction bases left unmatched: 5. The CDR3 DNA follows: TGCGCCAGCAGCACGTCGACAGGGAGCACAGATACGCAGTATTTT. Translated: CASSTSTGSTDTQYF.

V gene TRBV12-3 or TRBV12-4 combines with J gene TRBJ2-7; D is possibly TRBD2 (7 bases). Trimming cost V 5 bases and J 6 bases, with 23 bases left between them. This CDR3 is 16 amino acids long. For the CDR3, the DNA is TGTGCCAGCAGTGGACGCAGGGGACTACTCGGAGGCGAGCAGTACTTC. Its protein product is CASSGRRGLLGGEQYF.